This passage covers 32 T cell receptor beta chains from one sample sequenced in a study of blood T cell repertoires in COVID-19. The protocol was immunoSEQ multiplex PCR, while the TCRdb copy is restricted to in-frame clones and leaves out a portion. The sample carries about 230,000 clones, about 79% recorded once. The sample comprised peripheral blood. The receptors derive from a woman aged 40 to 55 who had recovered from COVID-19.

This sequence joins TRBV6-2 or TRBV6-3 and TRBJ1-2; 9 bases are a match to TRBD1. Germline lookup yields CDR1 MNHEY and CDR2 SVGEGT. Trimming removed 5 bases from V and 4 bases from J; junction bases left unmatched: 11. CDR3 size: 16 residues. CDR3: CASSRTQGALVYGYTF. CDR3 sequence (DNA): TGTGCCAGCAGTCGAACACAGGGGGCCCTCGTCTATGGCTACACCTTC.

J is TRBJ1-5 and V is TRBV19; 9 bases are shared with TRBD1. The CDR3 spans 15 residues. Germline CDR1 reads LNHDA; CDR2 reads SQIVND (reference sequence). The junction had 6 bases not matched to a gene; V was cut back by 6 bases and J by 3 bases. CDR3 residues: CASRRTGAPNQPQHF. The CDR3 DNA reads as TGTGCCAGTAGGAGGACAGGGGCCCCCAATCAGCCCCAGCATTTT.

The chain's CDR3 is CASSSTGGSSTDTQYF. The DNA for the CDR3 is TGTGCCAGCTCATCCACAGGGGGCAGTAGCACAGATACGCAGTATTTT. This rearrangement joins TRBV18 to TRBJ2-3, with 9 bases matching TRBD1. CDR1 and CDR2 from the germline V gene are KGHSH and LQKENI. This CDR3 contains 16 residues. V shed 5 bases, J shed 0 bases, and the junction held 6 bases outside the gene matches.

V usage is TRBV6-5 and J usage is TRBJ1-3, with no clear D. Trimming left V 2 bases short and J 4 bases short, with 6 bases between. The germline gives CDR1 MNHEY, CDR2 SVGAGI. This CDR3 is 13 amino acids long. CDR3 sequence: CASSYEEGNTIYF. The CDR3 region has the DNA TGTGCCAGCAGTTACGAGGAAGGAAACACCATATATTTT.

The V gene is TRBV2, the J gene TRBJ1-5; 7 nucleotides line up with TRBD1. Germline CDR1 is SNHLY and CDR2 is FYNNEI. V lost 5 bases and J lost 3; bases outside the gene matches: 4. The CDR3 length is 14 residues. CDR3 in DNA: TGTGCCAGCAGTCAACAGGGGAACAATCAGCCCCAGCATTTT. This codes for CASSQQGNNQPQHF. The entire variable domain, with the rest obtained from reference TRBV2 and TRBJ1-5, is as follows: EPEVTQTPSHQVTQMGQEVILRCVPISNHLYFYWYRQILGQKVEFLVSFYNNEISEKSEIFDDQFSVERPDGSNFTLKIRSTKLEDSAMYFCASSQQGNNQPQHFGDGTRLSIL.

The table lists this clone with a count of one. The genes are TRBV30 and TRBJ1-5, with 7 bases lining up with TRBD1. The V segment lost 4 bases and the J segment 3 bases; nucleotides outside the gene matches: 6. The CDR3 is 14 amino acids. CDR1 is GTSNPN, CDR2 SVGIG, per germline (reference sequence). CDR3 sequence: CAWTEGTVNQPQHF. DNA of the CDR3: TGTGCCTGGACTGAAGGGACAGTCAATCAGCCCCAGCATTTT.

The chain couples TRBV18 to TRBJ2-7, with D maybe TRBD2 (5 bases). The V gene's germline CDR1 is KGHSH and CDR2 LQKENI. The CDR3 length is 13 residues. With 4 bases removed from V and 4 bases from J, the gap between germline ends came to 11 bases. The DNA for the CDR3 is TGTGCCAGCTCACATCGGGGTCCGTACGAGCAGTACTTC. Amino acid sequence: CASSHRGPYEQYF.

The chain is built from TRBV6-2 or TRBV6-3 and TRBJ2-7; the D is unclear. Trimming cost V 4 bases and J 3 bases, with 13 bases left between them. The CDR3 spans 14 residues. Germline V gene data show CDR1 as MNHEY and CDR2 as SVGEGT. This CDR3 reads CASSLDGVLYEQYF. CDR3 nucleotide sequence: TGTGCCAGCAGTTTAGACGGAGTCCTCTACGAGCAGTACTTC.

The chain couples TRBV3-1 (or the pseudogene TRBV3-2) to TRBJ1-1; TRBD1 aligns across 11 bases. This CDR3 spans 16 amino acids. Germline values: CDR1 LGHDT, CDR2 YNNKEL (reference sequence). The J segment lost 5 bases and the V segment lost 4 bases, leaving 9 bases of the junction unmatched. The chain's CDR3 is CASSPGQGVLVTEAFF. For the CDR3, the DNA is TGTGCCAGCAGCCCGGGACAGGGGGTTTTGGTGACTGAAGCTTTCTTT.

The genes are TRBV7-9 and TRBJ1-1, with D possibly TRBD1 on 6 matching bases. In germline, CDR1 is SEHNR, CDR2 FQNEAQ (reference sequence). The CDR3 consists of 16 residues. Trimming took 1 base from V and 3 from J, leaving 15 bases between them. The CDR3 reads CASSLGRGEIDTEAFF. CDR3 bases: TGTGCCAGCAGCTTAGGCAGGGGCGAGATTGACACTGAAGCTTTCTTT.

The V and J genes are TRBV18 and TRBJ1-1, with no clear D. The CDR3 totals 13 residues. The V gene's germline CDR1 is KGHSH and CDR2 LQKENI. The V and J ends lost 6 bases and 3 bases respectively, with 11 bases between them. The CDR3 DNA follows: TGTGCCAGCTCCGGACTGAGAGACACTGAAGCTTTCTTT. Protein: CASSGLRDTEAFF. Full variable domain (outside the CDR3, taken from reference TRBV18 and TRBJ1-1): NAGVMQNPRHLVRRRGQEARLRCSPMKGHSHVYWYRQLPEEGLKFMVYLQKENIIDESGMPKERFSAEFPKEGPSILRIQQVVRGDSAAYFCASSGLRDTEAFFGQGTRLTVV.

The V and J genes are TRBV7-9 and TRBJ2-1; unclear D gene. Trimming pared 5 bases from V and 8 bases from J, leaving 13 bases between. Germline lookup yields CDR1 SEHNR and CDR2 FQNEAQ (reference sequence). This CDR3 comprises 13 residues. The CDR3 region is CASSTELNYEQFF. The CDR3 DNA follows: TGTGCCAGCAGCACAGAACTCAACTATGAGCAGTTCTTC.

The count of this clone is one. The rearrangement uses TRBV11-2 and TRBJ2-5, with D possibly matching TRBD2 (5 bases). The CDR3 consists of 13 residues. With 5 bases removed from V and 7 bases from J, the gap between germline ends came to 14 bases. Germline CDR1 reads SGHAT; CDR2 reads FQNNGV. CDR3 amino acids: CASSPTTRGTQYF. The CDR3, as DNA: TGTGCCAGCAGCCCAACCACTCGGGGGACCCAGTACTTC.

This rearrangement joins TRBV16 to TRBJ1-1; D gene unclear. Trimming pared 1 base from V and 8 bases from J, leaving 8 bases between. This CDR3 spans 12 amino acids. CDR1 KGHSY and CDR2 FQNENV come from the germline V gene. The CDR3 DNA reads as TGTGCCAGCAGCCAATTTTTATCCGAAGCTTTCTTT. Its protein product is CASSQFLSEAFF.

As concerns this clone: Other DNA sequences of this sample code for an identical CDR3. The chain uses TRBV5-1 and TRBJ2-7, with a weak D call TRBD1 (6 bases). The CDR3 covers 13 residues. Germline V CDR1 and CDR2: SGHRS, YFSETQ. V dropped 6 bases and J dropped 0 bases, with 10 bases sitting between them. The CDR3 reads CASTRDNSYEQYF. The CDR3 region has the DNA TGCGCCAGCACGAGGGACAACTCCTACGAGCAGTACTTC.

J is TRBJ2-1 and V is TRBV28; 7 nucleotides match TRBD1. V trimming: 5 bases; J trimming: 8 bases; junction bases outside the gene matches: 9. The CDR3 has 14 residues. Looked up from germline, CDR1 is MDHEN and CDR2 is SYDVKM. CDR3 DNA: TGTGCCAGCAGTCCCAGGGGGTTCCTCCATGAGCAGTTCTTC. Residues: CASSPRGFLHEQFF.

CDR3 in amino acids: CASSLIAPGSNSPLHF. The CDR3 DNA follows: TGTGCCAGCAGTTTGATCGCCCCGGGTAGCAATTCACCCCTCCACTTT. V gene TRBV28 combines with J gene TRBJ1-6; D gene unclear. This CDR3 contains 16 residues. The V end lost 3 bases, the J end lost 7 bases, and 16 bases lay between the germline ends. Germline values: CDR1 MDHEN, CDR2 SYDVKM.

V usage is TRBV5-1 and J usage is TRBJ2-1; D is possibly TRBD2 (6 bases). Germline assignment: CDR1 SGHRS and CDR2 YFSETQ. V gave up 4 bases and J gave up 7 bases, with 15 bases separating them. The CDR3 length is 14 residues. The DNA for the CDR3 is TGCGCCAGCAGCCGCGGGGTGGTAGATAATGAGCAGTTCTTC. This codes for CASSRGVVDNEQFF.

Details on this clone: The identical CDR3 is also encoded by other nucleotide sequences in the sample. The chain carries TRBV28 and TRBJ1-2, with D possibly matching TRBD1 (5 bases). Germline V gene data show CDR1 as MDHEN and CDR2 as SYDVKM. V shed 3 bases and J shed 4 bases, with 6 bases lying between them. CDR3 size: 12 residues. The CDR3 DNA sequence: TGTGCCAGCAGTTTGCAGGGCTATGGCTACACCTTC. It is translated as CASSLQGYGYTF.

The rearrangement links TRBV5-6 to TRBJ1-5, with TRBD1 identical over 8 bases. Germline CDR1 is SGHDT and CDR2 is YYEEEE. The CDR3 is made up of 17 amino acids. J was trimmed by 1 base and V by 3 bases; bases with no gene match: 9. CDR3 sequence: CASSSSQGAVSNQPQHF. The CDR3 coding sequence is TGTGCCAGCAGCTCTAGCCAGGGGGCGGTGAGCAATCAGCCCCAGCATTTT.

The V call is TRBV9, the J call TRBJ2-5, with 8 bases matching TRBD2. This CDR3 comprises 15 residues. Per the germline V gene, CDR1 is SGDLS and CDR2 is YYNGEE. V shed 3 bases and J 4 bases; nucleotides not matched to a gene: 8. CDR3 loop: CASSGPGGWRETQYF. CDR3 sequence (DNA): TGTGCCAGCAGCGGACCGGGGGGGTGGAGAGAGACCCAGTACTTC.

The V and J genes are TRBV5-6 and TRBJ1-1; no definite D call. Trimming took off 1 base at V and 10 bases at J, with 11 bases between the two ends. CDR3 length equals 12 residues. The germline CDR1 and CDR2 sequences are SGHDT and YYEEEE. CDR3 nucleotides: TGTGCCAGCAGCTTGAATTTGATCGGAGCTTTCTTT. It specifies CASSLNLIGAFF.

This chain uses TRBV9 with TRBJ1-3, with D tentatively TRBD1 (6 bases). This CDR3 region has 15 residues. Deletions cut 3 bases from V and 3 bases from J, with 13 bases between. Germline V lookup: CDR1 SGDLS, CDR2 YYNGEE. The CDR3 sequence: CASSAPGTNGNTIYF. The CDR3 DNA is TGTGCCAGCAGCGCCCCCGGGACAAATGGAAACACCATATATTTT.

Written as DNA, the CDR3 is TGCGCCAGCAGCTCCCTCGTACGCGCGGGGGGGCGGCATTTTCAAGAGACCCAGTACTTC. As protein: CASSSLVRAGGRHFQETQYF. The chain uses TRBV5-1 and TRBJ2-5; 9 positions match TRBD2. V lost 3 bases and J lost 2; bases outside the gene matches: 20. This CDR3 contains 20 residues. Germline V CDR1 and CDR2: SGHRS, YFSETQ.

The gene calls are TRBV19 and TRBJ1-5; TRBD1 matches at 7 bases. The CDR3 covers 19 residues. Germline V CDR1 and CDR2: LNHDA, SQIVND (reference sequence). V gave up 4 bases and J gave up 4 bases; unmatched junction bases: 19. CDR3 bases: TGTGCCAGTAGTAAGATCAGGACAGGACTCCTCCAGGGGAATCAGCCCCAGCATTTT. Translated, it gives CASSKIRTGLLQGNQPQHF.

The rearrangement uses TRBV7-2 and TRBJ1-1; weak D call: TRBD1 (5 bases). The CDR3 sequence is 15 residues long. Germline V gene lookup returns CDR1 SGHTA and CDR2 FQGNSA. Trimming shortened V by 5 bases and J by 3 bases, and 16 bases separated the two germline ends. Written as DNA, the CDR3 is TGTGCCAGCAGCCCCCGGACAATCCGGGACACTGAAGCTTTCTTT. Translated, it gives CASSPRTIRDTEAFF.

The chain joins TRBV10-3 to TRBJ2-4, with TRBD1 matching over 9 bases. V was pared by 3 bases and J by 3 bases, with 6 bases of the junction left unmatched. The length of the CDR3 is 16 residues. Per the germline V gene, CDR1 is ENHRY and CDR2 is SYGVKD. The CDR3 bases are TGTGCCATCAGTGAAGGGACAGGGTATGGCAAAAACATTCAGTACTTC. Translating it yields CAISEGTGYGKNIQYF.

The CDR3 region is CASSLGAYGYTF. The CDR3 DNA reads TGTGCCAGCAGCCTAGGGGCATATGGCTACACCTTC. The chain has TRBV3-1 (or the pseudogene TRBV3-2) and TRBJ1-2; a possible D gene is TRBD1 (5 bases). The length of the CDR3 is 12 residues. Trimming removed 4 bases at V and 5 bases at J, with 8 bases between. Germline CDR1 reads LGHDT; CDR2 reads YNNKEL (reference sequence).

The chain uses TRBV10-3 and TRBJ1-5; 8 bases are shared with TRBD1. CDR3 length: 16 residues. The V gene end was trimmed by 10 bases and the J gene end by 4 bases; junction bases not matched to a gene: 15. Germline values: CDR1 ENHRY, CDR2 SYGVKD. In DNA, the CDR3 is TGTGCCACTCTGAACCCCTCCGGGACAGGAAATCAGCCCCAGCATTTT. This sequence encodes CATLNPSGTGNQPQHF.

The chain has TRBV5-1 and TRBJ1-2, with D maybe TRBD1 (5 bases). The CDR3 contains 15 residues. V gave up 3 bases and J gave up 3 bases, with 15 bases separating them. The germline V gene encodes CDR1 SGHRS and CDR2 YFSETQ. The DNA of the CDR3 is TGCGCCAGCAGCTATTCTCAGACAGCTTACTATGGCTACACCTTC. Translated: CASSYSQTAYYGYTF.

The J gene is TRBJ1-6, the V gene TRBV2, with D perhaps TRBD1 (5 bases). This CDR3 contains 16 residues. CDR1 is SNHLY and CDR2 is FYNNEI in the germline V gene. The germline V and J ends were trimmed by 0 bases and 10 bases, with 16 bases remaining between them. CDR3 protein: CASSEAGPGLGSPLHF. CDR3 nucleotide sequence: TGTGCCAGCAGTGAAGCGGGGCCAGGCCTGGGATCACCCCTCCACTTT. The full variable domain, in which reference TRBV2 and TRBJ1-6 provide the parts outside the CDR3, is EPEVTQTPSHQVTQMGQEVILRCVPISNHLYFYWYRQILGQKVEFLVSFYNNEISEKSEIFDDQFSVERPDGSNFTLKIRSTKLEDSAMYFCASSEAGPGLGSPLHFGNGTRLTVT.

This clone was recorded only once. V gene TRBV6-2 or TRBV6-3 combines with J gene TRBJ2-3; D is unresolved. The CDR3 contains 13 residues. Germline CDR1 is MNHEY and CDR2 is SVGEGT. V was shortened by 4 bases and J by 4 bases, with 9 bases between the two germline ends. The DNA of the CDR3 is TGTGCCAGCAGTTCCTCCAATGCAGATACGCAGTATTTT. Residues: CASSSSNADTQYF.